One sample yielded the 7 T cell receptor beta chains listed below, sequenced in a study of shared clonotypes between healthy human individuals. Data came from immunoSEQ multiplex PCR; TCRdb stores just in-frame clones and leaves some out. Among around 2.1 million clones, 85% to 95% were seen once, and the ten largest hold around 1.7%. Naive CD8 cells lacked CD45RO, underwent positive selection for CCR7 and left out terminally differentiated effector memory CD45RA+ cells. Sequencing used naive CD8+ T cells from PBMCs. Source of these receptors: a man in his late teens or twenties in good health. Some clones in this sample may be carry-over from other donors' samples.

This chain joins TRBV12-1 and TRBJ2-7. TRBV12-1 is labeled a pseudogene. The CDR3 runs 15 residues. The CDR3 loop is CASSFKWTTLGEQYF. DNA of the CDR3: TGTGCCAGCAGCTTTAAGTGGACGACCTTAGGGGAGCAGTACTTC.

The chain combines TRBV27 with TRBJ1-2; 8 bases match TRBD1. This CDR3 contains 15 residues. CDR1 is MNHEY, CDR2 SMNVEV, per germline (reference sequence). V shed 5 bases and J 4 bases; nucleotides not matched to a gene: 9. The chain's CDR3 is CASSTQTGVGYGYTF. The CDR3 DNA is TGTGCCAGCAGTACCCAGACAGGGGTAGGCTATGGCTACACCTTC.

Of note for this clone: Other DNA sequences in this specimen translate into the identical CDR3. The chain has TRBV6-5 and TRBJ2-7; 7 nucleotides line up with TRBD2. Per germline, CDR1 MNHEY and CDR2 SVGAGI. CDR3 length equals 13 residues. V trimming: 3 bases; J trimming: 6 bases; junction bases outside the gene matches: 5. The CDR3 nucleotides are TGTGCCAGCAGTTATTCTCCGGGGGGCGAGCAGTACTTC. As protein: CASSYSPGGEQYF.

The chain carries TRBV5-5 and TRBJ2-5; 9 bases line up with TRBD1. This CDR3 comprises 17 residues. Trimming at V came to 4 bases and at J to 0 bases, leaving 10 bases not matched to a gene. Germline-derived CDR1 and CDR2 are SGHKS and YYEKEE (reference sequence). Here the CDR3 DNA reads TGTGCCAGCAGCATACCCCGGGGACAGGGATACCAAGAGACCCAGTACTTC. As protein: CASSIPRGQGYQETQYF.

The V gene is TRBV7-9, the J gene TRBJ1-4, with D possibly TRBD1 on 5 matching bases. Trimming shortened V by 2 bases and J by 8 bases, and 15 bases separated the two germline ends. CDR1 SEHNR and CDR2 FQNEAQ come from the germline V gene (reference sequence). CDR3 size: 15 residues. The CDR3 DNA is TGTGCCAGCAGCTTACTCCGAGGGACGGGCGAAAAACTGTTTTTT. Translating it yields CASSLLRGTGEKLFF.

This chain links TRBV6-6 with TRBJ2-7, with D unresolved. This CDR3 has 14 residues. The V end lost 2 bases, the J end lost 2 bases, and 10 bases lay between the germline ends. Looked up from germline, CDR1 is MNHNY and CDR2 is SVGAGI (reference sequence). CDR3 protein: CASSYGQFAYEQYF. Written as DNA, the CDR3 is TGTGCCAGCAGTTACGGCCAGTTCGCCTACGAGCAGTACTTC.

As DNA, the CDR3 is TGTGCCAGCAGTTATGCTGGGGCCAACGTCCTGACTTTC. This encodes CASSYAGANVLTF. This chain uses TRBV6-5 with TRBJ2-6, with D unclear. The CDR3 is 13 amino acids. Looked up from germline, CDR1 is MNHEY and CDR2 is SVGAGI. V lost 3 bases and J lost 2, with 2 bases in between.